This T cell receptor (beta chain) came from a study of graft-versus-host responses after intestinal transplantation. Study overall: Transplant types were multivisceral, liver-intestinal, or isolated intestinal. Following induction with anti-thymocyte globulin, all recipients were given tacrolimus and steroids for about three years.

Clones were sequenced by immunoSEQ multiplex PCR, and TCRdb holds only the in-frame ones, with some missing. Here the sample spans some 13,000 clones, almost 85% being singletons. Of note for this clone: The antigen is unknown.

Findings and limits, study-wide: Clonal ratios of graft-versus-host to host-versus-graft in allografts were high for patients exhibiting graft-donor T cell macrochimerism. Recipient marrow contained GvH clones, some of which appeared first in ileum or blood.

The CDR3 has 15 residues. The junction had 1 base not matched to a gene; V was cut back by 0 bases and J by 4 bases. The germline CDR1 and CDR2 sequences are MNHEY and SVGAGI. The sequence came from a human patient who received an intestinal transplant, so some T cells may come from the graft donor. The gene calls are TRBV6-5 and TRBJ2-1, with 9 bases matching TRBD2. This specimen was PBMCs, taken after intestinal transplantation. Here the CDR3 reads CASSYSSGSYNEQFF. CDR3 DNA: TGTGCCAGCAGTTACTCTAGCGGGAGTTACAATGAGCAGTTCTTC.